Below are 10 T cell receptor beta chains sequenced from a single sample in a study of immune cell composition in non-small cell lung cancer. Repertoires were generated with immunoSEQ multiplex PCR, while TCRdb's copy carries only in-frame clones and drops some. The table lists around 4,700 clones, under 85% of them singletons. Sequencing used lung tumor tissue. The origin of the receptors is a human donor with non-small cell lung cancer.

In DNA, the CDR3 is TGTGCCAGCAGCTCGGGACTAGTGACCGGGGAGCTGTTTTTT. Translation gives CASSSGLVTGELFF. The chain is built from TRBV7-2 and TRBJ2-2; 8 bases match TRBD2. Germline V gene lookup returns CDR1 SGHTA and CDR2 FQGNSA. V gave up 4 bases and J gave up 5 bases; unmatched junction bases: 3. This CDR3 has 14 residues.

The rearrangement joins TRBV5-1 to TRBJ2-1; no reliable D call. V was clipped by 0 bases and J by 6 bases, with 10 bases between them. The CDR3 consists of 14 residues. Germline CDR1 is SGHRS and CDR2 is YFSETQ. The CDR3 coding sequence is TGCGCCAGCAGCTTGGGACTCGATGGCAATGAGCAGTTCTTC. It translates to CASSLGLDGNEQFF.

The sample holds a few counts of this clone. The gene calls are TRBV18 and TRBJ1-2, with D maybe TRBD1 (5 bases). The length of the CDR3 is 15 residues. From germline, CDR1 is KGHSH and CDR2 LQKENI. Trimming took off 0 bases at V and 6 bases at J, with 14 bases between the two ends. The CDR3 region is CASSPPGRAIDGYTF. DNA for the CDR3: TGTGCCAGCTCACCACCGGGCAGGGCGATAGATGGCTACACCTTC.

This sequence joins TRBV2 and TRBJ2-7; 12 bases agree with TRBD2. The CDR3 spans 14 residues. Germline V gene sequence: CDR1 SNHLY, CDR2 FYNNEI. With 7 bases clipped from V and 4 bases from J, the junction kept 5 bases outside the gene matches. The CDR3 sequence: CASTPTSGGYEQYF. CDR3 coding DNA: TGTGCCAGCACCCCGACTAGCGGGGGATACGAGCAGTACTTC.

The chain is built from TRBV7-6 and TRBJ2-7, with 11 bases lining up with TRBD1. The CDR3 extends over 14 amino acids. The ends lost 2 bases at V and 9 bases at J; junction bases unmatched: 6. CDR1 and CDR2 from the germline V gene are SGHVS and FNYEAQ. This CDR3 reads CASSLSSDRGRQYF. The CDR3 nucleotides read TGTGCCAGCAGCTTAAGTTCGGACAGGGGGCGGCAGTACTTC.

The rearrangement uses TRBV9 and TRBJ2-1, with 10 bases matching TRBD2. V lost 0 bases to trimming and J lost 7 bases; unmatched junction nucleotides: 7. This CDR3 has 16 residues. CDR1 is SGDLS and CDR2 is YYNGEE in the germline V gene. DNA of the CDR3: TGTGCCAGCAGCGTAGAATCTAGCGGGGGACGGAATGAGCAGTTCTTC. Protein sequence: CASSVESSGGRNEQFF.

The gene calls are TRBV27 and TRBJ2-1, with 13 bases that match TRBD2. V lost 6 bases and J lost 5; bases outside the gene matches: 7. From germline, CDR1 is MNHEY and CDR2 SMNVEV (reference sequence). The CDR3 is 16 amino acids. This CDR3 is CASRRTSGGPDNEQFF. The DNA for the CDR3 is TGTGCCAGCAGAAGGACTAGCGGGGGACCTGACAATGAGCAGTTCTTC.

The rearrangement uses TRBV5-1 and TRBJ2-1; 11 nucleotides agree with TRBD1. The junction had 1 base not matched to a gene; V was cut back by 2 bases and J by 6 bases. CDR3 length: 14 amino acids. Germline CDR1 SGHRS, CDR2 YFSETQ. The CDR3 is CASSFGTGGNEQFF. The CDR3 DNA follows: TGCGCCAGCAGCTTCGGGACAGGGGGCAATGAGCAGTTCTTC.

The gene calls are TRBV7-9 and TRBJ1-4; D is uncertain. With 4 bases removed from V and 0 bases from J, the gap between germline ends came to 3 bases. The CDR3 loop spans 13 amino acids. The germline gives CDR1 SEHNR, CDR2 FQNEAQ (reference sequence). The CDR3 DNA reads as TGTGCCAGCAGCTCTGCAACTAATGAAAAACTGTTTTTT. Its translation is CASSSATNEKLFF.

This clone was counted a single time. V and J are TRBV19 and TRBJ2-1; TRBD2 matches at 9 bases. Trimming at V came to 3 bases and at J to 1 base, leaving 7 bases not matched to a gene. Germline V gene sequence: CDR1 LNHDA, CDR2 SQIVND (reference sequence). This CDR3 region has 17 residues. CDR3 loop: CASSMGLAGRSYNEQFF. The CDR3 coding sequence is TGTGCCAGTAGTATGGGGCTAGCGGGACGATCCTACAATGAGCAGTTCTTC. The full variable domain, completed using reference TRBV19 and TRBJ2-1, is DGGITQSPKYLFRKEGQNVTLSCEQNLNHDAMYWYRQDPGQGLRLIYYSQIVNDFQKGDIAEGYSVSREKKESFPLTVTSAQKNPTAFYLCASSMGLAGRSYNEQFFGPGTRLTVL.